What follows describes a single T cell receptor beta chain. Its antigen is unidentified. The record originates from a study of cytomegalovirus exposure and HLA in healthy donors. The overall study: The roughly 130 validation repertoires used the same platform as the 666 first-cohort repertoires, a later analysis reported.

General study points: The classifier reportedly diagnosed cytomegalovirus status with high sensitivity and specificity.

Germline V gene sequence: CDR1 SGHTA, CDR2 FQGNSA. The CDR3 extends over 15 amino acids. Trimming removed 5 bases from V and 2 bases from J, with 14 bases in between. Produced via immunoSEQ multiplex PCR; TCRdb's table is partial and in-frame only. Altogether roughly 56,000 clones are present, around 94% being singletons, with the ten largest covering approximately 2.5%. The receptor's source is a man between 18 and 29 years old in good health and CMV-seronegative. The chain employs TRBV7-2 and TRBJ2-3, with D tentatively TRBD2 (6 bases). Sequencing was carried out using PBMCs. For the CDR3, the DNA is TGTGCCAGCAGCAAATCCTCTAGCGTCACAGATACGCAGTATTTT. Amino acids: CASSKSSSVTDTQYF. Together with reference TRBV7-2 and TRBJ2-3, the CDR3 gives the full variable domain: GAGVSQSPSNKVTEKGKDVELRCDPISGHTALYWYRQSLGQGLEFLIYFQGNSAPDKSGLPSDRFSAERTGGSVSTLTIQRTQQEDSAVYLCASSKSSSVTDTQYFGPGTRLTVL.